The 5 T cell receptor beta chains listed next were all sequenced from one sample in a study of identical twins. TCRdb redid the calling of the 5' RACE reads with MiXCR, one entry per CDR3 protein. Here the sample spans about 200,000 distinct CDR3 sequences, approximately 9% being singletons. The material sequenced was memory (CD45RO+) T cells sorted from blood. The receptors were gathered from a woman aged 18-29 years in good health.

The CDR3 sequence is CASSFLRRETQYF. In DNA form, the CDR3 reads TGTGCCAGCAGTTTCCTGAGGAGGGAGACCCAGTACTTC. The V and J genes are TRBV12-3 or TRBV12-4 and TRBJ2-5; D perhaps matches TRBD2 (5 bases). Between the trimmed V and J ends, which lost 3 bases and 5 bases, there was a span of 10 bases. The CDR3 runs to 13 residues.

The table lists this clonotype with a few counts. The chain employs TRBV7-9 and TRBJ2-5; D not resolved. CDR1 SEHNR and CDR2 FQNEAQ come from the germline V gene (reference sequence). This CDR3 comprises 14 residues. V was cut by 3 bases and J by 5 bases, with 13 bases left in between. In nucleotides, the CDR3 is TGTGCCAGCAGCTTCATAACGACGCGGGAGACCCAGTACTTC. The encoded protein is CASSFITTRETQYF. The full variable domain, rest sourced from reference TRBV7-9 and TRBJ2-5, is DTGVSQNPRHKITKRGQNVTFRCDPISEHNRLYWYRQTLGQGPEFLTYFQNEAQLEKSRLLSDRFSAERPKGSFSTLEIQRTEQGDSAMYLCASSFITTRETQYFGPGTRLLVL.

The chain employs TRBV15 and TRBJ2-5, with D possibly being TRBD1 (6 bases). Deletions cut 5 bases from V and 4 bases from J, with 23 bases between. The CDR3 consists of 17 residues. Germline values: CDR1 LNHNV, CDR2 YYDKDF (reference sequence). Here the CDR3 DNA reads TGTGCCACCAGCCTCCGAAGGGGGAGCGACGGAGGAGAGACCCAGTACTTC. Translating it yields CATSLRRGSDGGETQYF.

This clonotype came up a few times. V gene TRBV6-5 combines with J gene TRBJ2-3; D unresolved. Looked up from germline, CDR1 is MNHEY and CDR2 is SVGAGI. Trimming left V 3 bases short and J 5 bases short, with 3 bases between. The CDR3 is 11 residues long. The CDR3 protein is CASSYKDTQYF. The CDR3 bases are TGTGCCAGCAGTTATAAAGATACGCAGTATTTT.

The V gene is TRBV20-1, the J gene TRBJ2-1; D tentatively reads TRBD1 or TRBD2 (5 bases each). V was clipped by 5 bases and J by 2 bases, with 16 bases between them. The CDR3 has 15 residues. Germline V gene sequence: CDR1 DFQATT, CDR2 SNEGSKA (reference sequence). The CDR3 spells CSADRDHGAYNEQFF. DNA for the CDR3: TGCAGTGCTGACCGGGACCACGGGGCCTACAATGAGCAGTTCTTC.